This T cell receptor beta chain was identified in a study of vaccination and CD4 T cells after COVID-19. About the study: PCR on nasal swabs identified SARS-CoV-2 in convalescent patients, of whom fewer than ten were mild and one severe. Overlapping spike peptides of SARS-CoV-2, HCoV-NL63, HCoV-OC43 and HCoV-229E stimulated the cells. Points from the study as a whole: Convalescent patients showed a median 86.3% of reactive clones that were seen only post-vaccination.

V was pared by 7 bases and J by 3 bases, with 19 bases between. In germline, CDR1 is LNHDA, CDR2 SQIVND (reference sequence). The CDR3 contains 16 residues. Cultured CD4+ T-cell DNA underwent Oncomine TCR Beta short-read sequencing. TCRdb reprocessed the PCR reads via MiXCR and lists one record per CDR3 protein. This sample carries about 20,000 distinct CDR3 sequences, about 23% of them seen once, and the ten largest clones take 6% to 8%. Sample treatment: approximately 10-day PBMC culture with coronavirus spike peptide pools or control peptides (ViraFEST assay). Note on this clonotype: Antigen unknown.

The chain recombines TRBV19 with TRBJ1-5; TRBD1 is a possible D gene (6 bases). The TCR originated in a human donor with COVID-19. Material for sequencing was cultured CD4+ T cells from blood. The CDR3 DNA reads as TGTGCCAGTACGGACAGACCCAACTCTTCCAATCAGCCCCAGCATTTT. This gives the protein CASTDRPNSSNQPQHF.